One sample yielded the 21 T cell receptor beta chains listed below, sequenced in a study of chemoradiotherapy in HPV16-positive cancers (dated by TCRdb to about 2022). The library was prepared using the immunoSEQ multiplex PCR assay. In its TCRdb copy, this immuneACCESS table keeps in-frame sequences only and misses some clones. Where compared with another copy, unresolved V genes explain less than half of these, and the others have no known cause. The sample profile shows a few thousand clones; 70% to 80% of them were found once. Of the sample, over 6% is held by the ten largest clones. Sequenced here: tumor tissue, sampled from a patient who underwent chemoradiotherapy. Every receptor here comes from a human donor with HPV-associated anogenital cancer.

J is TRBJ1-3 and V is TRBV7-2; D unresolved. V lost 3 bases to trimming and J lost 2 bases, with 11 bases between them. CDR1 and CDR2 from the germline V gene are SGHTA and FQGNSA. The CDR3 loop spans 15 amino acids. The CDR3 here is CASSFGSGAGNTIYF. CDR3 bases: TGTGCCAGCAGCTTCGGCTCGGGTGCTGGAAACACCATATATTTT. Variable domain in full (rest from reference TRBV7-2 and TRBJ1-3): GAGVSQSPSNKVTEKGKDVELRCDPISGHTALYWYRQSLGQGLEFLIYFQGNSAPDKSGLPSDRFSAERTGGSVSTLTIQRTQQEDSAVYLCASSFGSGAGNTIYFGEGSWLTVV.

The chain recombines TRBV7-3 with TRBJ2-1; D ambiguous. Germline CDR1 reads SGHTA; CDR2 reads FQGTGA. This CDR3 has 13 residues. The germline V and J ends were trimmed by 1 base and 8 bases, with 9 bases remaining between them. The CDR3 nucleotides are TGTGCCAGCAGCTTAATTGTCTCGGATGAGCAGTTCTTC. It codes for CASSLIVSDEQFF.

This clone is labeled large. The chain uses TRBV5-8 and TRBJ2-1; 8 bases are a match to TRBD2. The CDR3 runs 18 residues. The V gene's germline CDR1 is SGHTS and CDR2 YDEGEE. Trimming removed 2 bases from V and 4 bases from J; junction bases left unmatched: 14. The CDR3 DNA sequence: TGTGCCAGCAGCTTTGTGGGGGGCTCAGCGGGAGAATACAATGAGCAGTTCTTC. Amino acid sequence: CASSFVGGSAGEYNEQFF.

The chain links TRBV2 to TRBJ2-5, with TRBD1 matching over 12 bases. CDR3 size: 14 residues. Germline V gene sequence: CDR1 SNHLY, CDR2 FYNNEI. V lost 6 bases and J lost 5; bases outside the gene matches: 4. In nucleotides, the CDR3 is TGTGCCAGCAGGGGGACAGGGGGCGTGGAGACCCAGTACTTC. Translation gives CASRGTGGVETQYF.

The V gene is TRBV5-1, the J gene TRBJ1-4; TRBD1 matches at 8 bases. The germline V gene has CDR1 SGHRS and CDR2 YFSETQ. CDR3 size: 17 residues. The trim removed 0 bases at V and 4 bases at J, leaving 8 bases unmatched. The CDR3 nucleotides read TGCGCCAGCAGCTTGGGGAGACAGGGGATCAATAATGAAAAACTGTTTTTT. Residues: CASSLGRQGINNEKLFF.

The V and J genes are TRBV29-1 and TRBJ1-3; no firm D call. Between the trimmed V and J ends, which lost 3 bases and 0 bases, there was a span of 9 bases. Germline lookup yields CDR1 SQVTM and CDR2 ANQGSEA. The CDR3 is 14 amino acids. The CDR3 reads CSVEDGSSGNTIYF. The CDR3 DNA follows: TGCAGCGTTGAGGACGGTAGCTCTGGAAACACCATATATTTT.

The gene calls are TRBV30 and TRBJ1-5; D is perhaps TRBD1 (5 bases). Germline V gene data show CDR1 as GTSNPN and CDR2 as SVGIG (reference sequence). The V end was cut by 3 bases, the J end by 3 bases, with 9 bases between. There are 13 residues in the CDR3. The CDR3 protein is CAWSRDPNQPQHF. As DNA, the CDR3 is TGTGCCTGGAGCCGGGACCCCAATCAGCCCCAGCATTTT.

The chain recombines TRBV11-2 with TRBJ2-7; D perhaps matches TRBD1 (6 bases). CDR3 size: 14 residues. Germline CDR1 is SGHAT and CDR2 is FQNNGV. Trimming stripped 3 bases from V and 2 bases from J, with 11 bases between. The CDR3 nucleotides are TGTGCCAGCAGCTTCACAGGGTCGACCTACGAGCAGTACTTC. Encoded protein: CASSFTGSTYEQYF.

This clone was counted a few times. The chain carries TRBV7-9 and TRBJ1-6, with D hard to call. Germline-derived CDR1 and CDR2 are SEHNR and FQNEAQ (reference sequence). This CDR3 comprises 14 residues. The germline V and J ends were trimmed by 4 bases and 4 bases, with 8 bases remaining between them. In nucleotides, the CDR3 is TGTGCCAGCAGCTCCGAGCAGTATAATTCACCCCTCCACTTT. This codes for CASSSEQYNSPLHF. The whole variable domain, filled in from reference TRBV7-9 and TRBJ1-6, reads DTGVSQNPRHKITKRGQNVTFRCDPISEHNRLYWYRQTLGQGPEFLTYFQNEAQLEKSRLLSDRFSAERPKGSFSTLEIQRTEQGDSAMYLCASSSEQYNSPLHFGNGTRLTVT.

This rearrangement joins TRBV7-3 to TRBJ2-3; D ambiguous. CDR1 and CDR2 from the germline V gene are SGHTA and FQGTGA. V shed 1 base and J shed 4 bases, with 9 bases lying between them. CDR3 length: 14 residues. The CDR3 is CASSLRRPPDTQYF. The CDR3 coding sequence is TGTGCCAGCAGCTTAAGGAGACCCCCAGATACGCAGTATTTT. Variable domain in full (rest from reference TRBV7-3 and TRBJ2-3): GAGVSQTPSNKVTEKGKYVELRCDPISGHTALYWYRQSLGQGPEFLIYFQGTGAADDSGLPNDRFFAVRPEGSVSTLKIQRTERGDSAVYLCASSLRRPPDTQYFGPGTRLTVL.

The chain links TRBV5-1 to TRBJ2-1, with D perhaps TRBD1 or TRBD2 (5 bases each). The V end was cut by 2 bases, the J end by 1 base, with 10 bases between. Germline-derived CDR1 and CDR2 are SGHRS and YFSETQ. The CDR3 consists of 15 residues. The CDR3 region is CASSFRGASYNEQFF. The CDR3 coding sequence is TGCGCCAGCAGCTTCAGAGGGGCGTCCTACAATGAGCAGTTCTTC.

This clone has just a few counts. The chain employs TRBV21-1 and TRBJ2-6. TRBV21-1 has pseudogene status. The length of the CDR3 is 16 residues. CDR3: CASPTGRGPGANVLTF. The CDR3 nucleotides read TGTGCCTCCCCGACGGGGAGGGGGCCAGGGGCCAACGTCCTGACTTTC.

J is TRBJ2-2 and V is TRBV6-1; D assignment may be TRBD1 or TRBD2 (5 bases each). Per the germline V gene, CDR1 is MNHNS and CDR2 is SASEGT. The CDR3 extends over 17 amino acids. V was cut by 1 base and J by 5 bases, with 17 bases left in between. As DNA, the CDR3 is TGTGCCAGCAGTGAAGTTAGGGGACGGGGAGAGACCGGGGAGCTGTTTTTT. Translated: CASSEVRGRGETGELFF.

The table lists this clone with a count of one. DNA of the CDR3: TGTGCCAGTAGTCCTGGGTCGACAGATACGCAGTATTTT. Translating gives CASSPGSTDTQYF. The chain employs TRBV19 and TRBJ2-3, with D unclear. V gave up 5 bases and J gave up 3 bases, with 9 bases separating them. The V gene's germline CDR1 is LNHDA and CDR2 SQIVND (reference sequence). The CDR3 has 13 residues.

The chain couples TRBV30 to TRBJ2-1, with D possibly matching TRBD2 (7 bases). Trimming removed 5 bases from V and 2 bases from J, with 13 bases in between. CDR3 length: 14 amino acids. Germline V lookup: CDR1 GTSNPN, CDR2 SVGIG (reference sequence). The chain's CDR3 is CAWGRGGPYNEQFF. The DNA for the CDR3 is TGTGCCTGGGGAAGGGGGGGGCCCTACAATGAGCAGTTCTTC.

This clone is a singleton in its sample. Here the CDR3 reads CASSSPLGIGETQYF. The CDR3 DNA sequence: TGTGCCAGCAGTTCCCCACTAGGAATCGGAGAGACCCAGTACTTC. The chain couples TRBV28 to TRBJ2-5, with D possibly being TRBD2 (5 bases). Between the trimmed V and J ends, which lost 4 bases and 4 bases, there was a span of 16 bases. This CDR3 spans 15 amino acids. Germline V gives CDR1 MDHEN, CDR2 SYDVKM.

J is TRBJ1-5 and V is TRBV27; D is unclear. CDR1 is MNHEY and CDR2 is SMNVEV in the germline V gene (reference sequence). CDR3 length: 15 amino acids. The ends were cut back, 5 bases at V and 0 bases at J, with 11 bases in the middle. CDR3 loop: CASSRTLNSNQPQHF. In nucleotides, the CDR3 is TGTGCCAGCAGTAGGACCCTAAATAGCAATCAGCCCCAGCATTTT.

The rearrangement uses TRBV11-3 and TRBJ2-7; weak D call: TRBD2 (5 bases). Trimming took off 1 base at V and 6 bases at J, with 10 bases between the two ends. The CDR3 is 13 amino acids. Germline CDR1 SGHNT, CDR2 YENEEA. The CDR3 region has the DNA TGTGCCAGCAGCTTAGTACCGAGCGGCGAGCAGTACTTC. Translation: CASSLVPSGEQYF. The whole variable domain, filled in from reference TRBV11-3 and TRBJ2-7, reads EAGVVQSPRYKIIEKKQPVAFWCNPISGHNTLYWYLQNLGQGPELLIRYENEEAVDDSQLPKDRFSAERLKGVDSTLKIQPAELGDSAVYLCASSLVPSGEQYFGPGTRLTVT.

The CDR3 region has the DNA TGTGCCAGCAGTTCTGACCGTGCTGAAGCTTTCTTT. Protein product: CASSSDRAEAFF. This chain links TRBV11-1 with TRBJ1-1, with D unresolved. V gave up 6 bases and J gave up 6 bases, with 11 bases separating them. The CDR3 length is 12 residues. Germline CDR1 and CDR2: SGHAT and FQDESV (reference sequence). The full variable domain, its missing parts supplied by reference TRBV11-1 and TRBJ1-1, is EAEVAQSPRYKITEKSQAVAFWCDPISGHATLYWYRQILGQGPELLVQFQDESVVDDSQLPKDRFSAERLKGVDSTLKIQPAELGDSAMYLCASSSDRAEAFFGQGTRLTVV.

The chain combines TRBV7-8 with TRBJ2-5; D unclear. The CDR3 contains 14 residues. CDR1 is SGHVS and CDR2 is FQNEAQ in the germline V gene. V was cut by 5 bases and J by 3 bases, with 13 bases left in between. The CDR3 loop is CASSRRLEKETQYF. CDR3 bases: TGTGCCAGCAGCCGCCGACTTGAGAAAGAGACCCAGTACTTC.

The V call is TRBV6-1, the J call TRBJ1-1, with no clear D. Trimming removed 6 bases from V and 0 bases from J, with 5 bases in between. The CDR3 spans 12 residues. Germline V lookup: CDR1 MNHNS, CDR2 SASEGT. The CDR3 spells CASSRLNTEAFF. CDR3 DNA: TGTGCCAGCAGCCGACTGAACACTGAAGCTTTCTTT.